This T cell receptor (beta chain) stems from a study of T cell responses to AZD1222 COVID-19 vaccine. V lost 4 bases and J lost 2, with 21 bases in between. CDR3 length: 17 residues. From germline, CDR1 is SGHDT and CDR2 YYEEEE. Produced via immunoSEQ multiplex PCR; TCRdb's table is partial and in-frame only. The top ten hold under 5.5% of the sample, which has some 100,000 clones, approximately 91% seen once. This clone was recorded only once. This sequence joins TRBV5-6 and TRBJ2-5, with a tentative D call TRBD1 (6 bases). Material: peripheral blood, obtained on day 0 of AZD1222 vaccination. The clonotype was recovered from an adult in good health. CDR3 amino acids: CASSPALGALGQETQYF. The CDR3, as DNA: TGTGCCAGCAGCCCTGCTCTGGGGGCGCTGGGGCAAGAGACCCAGTACTTC.